This T cell receptor (beta chain) was sequenced during a study of read filtering for tumor transcriptome and immune sequencing. Molecular barcoded adaptors covering alpha/delta and beta/gamma chains were used on about 0.4 ug RNA. TCRdb re-analysed the reads in MiXCR, keeping a single row per CDR3 protein. The sample comprises about 46,000 distinct CDR3 sequences, roughly a fifth of which are singletons, and over 35% rests with the top ten. Germline CDR1 is DFQATT and CDR2 is SNEGSKA (reference sequence). This CDR3 is built from 15 residues. J gave up 0 bases and V 6 bases, and 10 bases lay outside the gene matches. In its sample, this clonotype was seen many times.

The sample comprised a population of CD138-negative cells sorted from bone marrow. This rearrangement joins TRBV20-1 to TRBJ2-7, with 8 bases identical to TRBD2. The sequence was obtained from a donor at least 40 years old with multiple myeloma. The CDR3: CSAPLAGRDSYEQYF. CDR3 DNA sequence: TGCAGTGCACCCCTGGCCGGGAGGGACTCCTACGAGCAGTACTTC.